The 7 T cell receptor beta chains given below trace back to one sample, sequenced in a study of blood T cell repertoires in COVID-19. The protocol was immunoSEQ multiplex PCR, while the TCRdb copy is restricted to in-frame clones and leaves out a portion. The table shows 200,000 to 250,000 clones, with around 80% occurring only once. Sequenced: peripheral blood. These receptors were taken from a woman in her thirties or forties with active or convalescent COVID-19.

The sample holds a few counts of this clone. CDR3 loop: CASSSPWTAGWVGYTF. CDR3 DNA: TGTGCCAGCAGTTCGCCCTGGACAGCCGGGTGGGTGGGCTACACCTTC. The chain carries TRBV28 and TRBJ1-2; D perhaps matches TRBD1 (6 bases). Germline V gene lookup returns CDR1 MDHEN and CDR2 SYDVKM. V lost 4 bases to trimming and J lost 8 bases, with 23 bases between them. The CDR3 consists of 16 residues.

The rearrangement links TRBV4-1 to TRBJ1-1; D is unclear. V lost 3 bases and J lost 0, with 17 bases in between. Germline CDR1 MGHRA, CDR2 YSYEKL. The CDR3 covers 17 residues. In nucleotides, the CDR3 is TGCGCCAGCAGCCACCCCCCCGGAGGGCCTTTGAACACTGAAGCTTTCTTT. Amino acid sequence: CASSHPPGGPLNTEAFF.

This chain links TRBV4-1 with TRBJ1-1; 11 nucleotides line up with TRBD1. Germline-derived CDR1 and CDR2 are MGHRA and YSYEKL. V dropped 3 bases and J dropped 4; count of bases not matched to a gene: 4. The CDR3 is 15 amino acids. The CDR3 reads CASSQQGTGGTEAFF. The CDR3 nucleotides are TGCGCCAGCAGCCAGCAAGGGACAGGGGGCACTGAAGCTTTCTTT.

The rearrangement uses TRBV7-6 and TRBJ1-5; 8 bases are a match to TRBD1. The CDR3 length is 14 residues. Losses at the gene ends were 5 bases for V and 6 bases for J; bases not matched to a gene: 6. The germline CDR1 and CDR2 sequences are SGHVS and FNYEAQ. The CDR3 bases are TGTGCCAGCAGCAGACAGGGGCAGGGTCAGCCCCAGCATTTT. The encoded protein is CASSRQGQGQPQHF.

The chain carries TRBV30 and TRBJ1-2; D call uncertain. The CDR3 runs to 13 residues. CDR1 and CDR2 (germline): GTSNPN, SVGIG (reference sequence). V lost 2 bases and J lost 6, with 13 bases in between. In DNA form, the CDR3 reads TGTGCCTGGAGTAGGCTGACTCTAGATGGCTACACCTTC. It is translated as CAWSRLTLDGYTF.

V is TRBV4-2 and J is TRBJ1-3; D remains unclear. Germline V CDR1 and CDR2: LGHNA, YNFKEQ. CDR3 size: 14 residues. V lost 0 bases and J 9 bases, leaving 12 bases between the germline ends. This chain's CDR3 is CASSQDRGTGTIYF. CDR3 sequence (DNA): TGTGCCAGCAGCCAAGATCGAGGAACCGGCACCATATATTTT.

This clone has a handful of counts. This rearrangement joins TRBV20-1 to TRBJ1-2, with D possibly being TRBD1 (5 bases). Germline V gene data show CDR1 as DFQATT and CDR2 as SNEGSKA (reference sequence). The CDR3 has 15 amino acids. V shed 6 bases and J shed 6 bases, with 23 bases lying between them. The CDR3, as DNA: TGCAGTGCCAGTAGGGGCAGTTCCTTTCAGAATGGCTACACCTTC. Its translation is CSASRGSSFQNGYTF.